This TCR beta chain emerged from a study of shared clonotypes between healthy human individuals. Study-wide findings and caveats: Compared with memory subsets, naive subsets generally had larger estimated richness.

Naive CD4+ cells were CD45RA-selected; the remaining cells were memory. Original analysis: Filtering differed, since immunoSEQ gave only junction sequences and no quality scores. The data were produced by immunoSEQ multiplex PCR, yet TCRdb's version contains in-frame clones alone and is incomplete. V and J calls plus clone size are reproduced from that table; the DNA served to infer D and trimming. The sample records 780,000 or so clones, approximately 77% being singletons. At least ten counts were recorded for this clone. Its antigen is currently unknown. This sample includes further DNA sequences coding for the same CDR3. The source is a woman in her twenties or thirties in good health. The sample was memory CD4+ T cells sorted from blood. As to subset: CD45RA-negative fraction.

CDR3: CASSETSGSSYEQYF. The DNA for the CDR3 is TGTGCCAGCAGTGAGACTAGCGGGAGCTCCTACGAGCAGTACTTC. The rearrangement joins TRBV6-1 to TRBJ2-7, with 12 bases lining up with TRBD2. V shed 3 bases and J 0 bases; nucleotides not matched to a gene: 0. The CDR3 runs 15 residues. CDR1 MNHNS and CDR2 SASEGT come from the germline V gene.